This T cell receptor (beta chain) is from a study of T cells in Graves' hyperthyroidism and ophthalmopathy. Regions amplified from RNA transcripts were the TCR beta CDR3 regions. First-round RT-PCR of the TCR CDR3 relied on the HTBI primer set. TCRdb reanalysed the multiplex PCR reads using MiXCR and keeps one entry per CDR3 protein. The sample lists fewer than 400,000 distinct CDR3 sequences; 15% to 17% were seen once. This clonotype was seen a handful of times. Blood from later-ophthalmopathy patients was taken at first hyperthyroidism diagnosis. Germline CDR1 SQVTM, CDR2 ANQGSEA. The CDR3 runs to 15 residues. Trimming took off 0 bases at V and 3 bases at J, with 15 bases between the two ends.

This TCR came from a woman between 18 and 29 years old with Graves' hyperthyroidism that later progressed to Graves' ophthalmopathy. Sequencing was performed on blood. This rearrangement joins TRBV29-1 to TRBJ2-7; tentative D call: TRBD2 (5 bases). The CDR3 DNA is TGCAGCGTTGAAGATCGGGGAGCCATGGACTACGAGCAGTACTTC. Translating it yields CSVEDRGAMDYEQYF.